The table lists the clone carrying this T cell receptor (beta chain) with a few counts. V was shortened by 6 bases and J by 3 bases, with 20 bases between the two germline ends. The CDR3 has 16 amino acids. In germline, CDR1 is LNHDA, CDR2 SQIVND (reference sequence). Original processing methods: Amplified reference gene primers provided the basis for estimating nucleated cell counts. Using immunoSEQ multiplex PCR, the repertoire was profiled, and TCRdb retains in-frame clones only, with some absent. The V and J calls and clone size are taken from that table; D and trimming were inferred from the DNA. The repertoire holds about 73,000 clones, with approximately 80% as singletons. The sample originates from a study of blood T cell repertoires in COVID-19. The overall study: Spain, Italy and the United States supplied samples that represented acute and convalescent COVID-19. PBMCs, B-cell-depleted T cells, or T cells provided the cDNA or gDNA that made up the material.

The chain is built from TRBV19 and TRBJ1-1, with D perhaps matching TRBD1 (6 bases). Sample: peripheral blood. The TCR comes from a man older than 75 with active or convalescent COVID-19. The chain's CDR3 is CASSPRARRGDTEAFF. The CDR3 DNA is TGTGCCAGTAGCCCCCGGGCCCGCAGGGGAGACACTGAAGCTTTCTTT. Complete variable domain (other parts from reference TRBV19 and TRBJ1-1): DGGITQSPKYLFRKEGQNVTLSCEQNLNHDAMYWYRQDPGQGLRLIYYSQIVNDFQKGDIAEGYSVSREKKESFPLTVTSAQKNPTAFYLCASSPRARRGDTEAFFGQGTRLTVV.